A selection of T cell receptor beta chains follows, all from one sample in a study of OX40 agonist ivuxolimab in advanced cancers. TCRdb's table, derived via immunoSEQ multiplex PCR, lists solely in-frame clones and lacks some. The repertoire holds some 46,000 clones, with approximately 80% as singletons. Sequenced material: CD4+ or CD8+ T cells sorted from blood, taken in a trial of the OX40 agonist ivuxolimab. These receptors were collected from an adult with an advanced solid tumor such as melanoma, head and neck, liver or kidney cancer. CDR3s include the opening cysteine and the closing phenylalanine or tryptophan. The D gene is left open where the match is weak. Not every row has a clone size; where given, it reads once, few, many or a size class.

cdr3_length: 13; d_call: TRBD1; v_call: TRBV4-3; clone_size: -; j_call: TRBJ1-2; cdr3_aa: CASSSSAVGQSHF; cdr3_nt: TGCGCCAGCAGCTCATCTGCGGTGGGACAGTCCCACTTC
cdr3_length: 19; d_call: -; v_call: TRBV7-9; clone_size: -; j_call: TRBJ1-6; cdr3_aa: CASSLVIYTGSSYNSPLHF; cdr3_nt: TGTGCCAGCAGCTTAGTTATATACACCGGGAGCTCCTATAATTCACCCCTCCACTTT
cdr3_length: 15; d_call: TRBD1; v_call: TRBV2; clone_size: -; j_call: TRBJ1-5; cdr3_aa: CASTYLDRGSQPQHF; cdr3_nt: TGTGCCAGCACTTACTTGGACAGGGGTTCCCAGCCCCAGCATTTT
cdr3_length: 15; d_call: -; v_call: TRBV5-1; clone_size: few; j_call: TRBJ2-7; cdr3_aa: CASTDGTGQTYEQYF; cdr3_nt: TGCGCCAGCACTGACGGAACGGGGCAAACCTACGAGCAGTACTTC
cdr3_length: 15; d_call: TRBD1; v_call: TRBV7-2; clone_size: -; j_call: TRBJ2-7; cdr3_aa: CASSFRDRAFEEQYF; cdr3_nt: TGTGCCAGCAGCTTCCGGGACAGGGCCTTCGAAGAGCAGTACTTC
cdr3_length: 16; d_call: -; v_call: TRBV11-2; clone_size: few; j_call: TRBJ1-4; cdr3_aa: CASSLGGAKANEKLFF; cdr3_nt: TGTGCCAGCAGCTTAGGAGGAGCTAAGGCTAATGAAAAACTGTTTTTT
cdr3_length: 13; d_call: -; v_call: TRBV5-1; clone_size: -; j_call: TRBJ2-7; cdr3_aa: CASSILRTEEQYF; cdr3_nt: TGCGCCAGCAGCATACTTAGGACAGAGGAGCAGTACTTC
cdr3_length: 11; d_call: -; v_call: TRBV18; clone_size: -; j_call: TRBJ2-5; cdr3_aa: CASSPGGTQYF; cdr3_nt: TGTGCCAGCTCACCGGGAGGGACCCAGTACTTC
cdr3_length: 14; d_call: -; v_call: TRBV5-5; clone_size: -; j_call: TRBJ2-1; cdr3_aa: CASSLSNGHNEQFF; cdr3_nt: TGTGCCAGCAGCTTGAGCAACGGTCACAATGAGCAGTTCTTC
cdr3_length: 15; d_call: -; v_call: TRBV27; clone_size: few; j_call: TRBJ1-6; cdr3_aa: CASSLSSSYNSPLHF; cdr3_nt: TGTGCCAGCAGTTTATCCAGCTCCTATAATTCACCCCTCCACTTT
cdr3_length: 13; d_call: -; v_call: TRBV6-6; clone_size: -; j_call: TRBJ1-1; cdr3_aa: CASSYSGGTEAFF; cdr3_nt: TGTGCCAGCAGTTACTCTGGGGGCACTGAAGCTTTCTTT
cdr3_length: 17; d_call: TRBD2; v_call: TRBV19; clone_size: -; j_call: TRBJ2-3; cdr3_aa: CASSSPGLAGGGDTQYF; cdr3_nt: TGTGCCAGTAGTTCTCCGGGACTAGCGGGAGGGGGTGATACGCAGTATTTT
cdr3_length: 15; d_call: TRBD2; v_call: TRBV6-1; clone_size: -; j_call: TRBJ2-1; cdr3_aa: CASSPIAGTYNEQFF; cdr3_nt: TGTGCCAGCAGTCCCATAGCGGGAACCTACAATGAGCAGTTCTTC
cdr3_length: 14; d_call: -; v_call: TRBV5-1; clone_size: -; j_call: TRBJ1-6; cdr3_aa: CASSPGRLDSPLHF; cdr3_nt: TGCGCCAGCAGCCCAGGACGGCTTGATTCACCCCTCCACTTT
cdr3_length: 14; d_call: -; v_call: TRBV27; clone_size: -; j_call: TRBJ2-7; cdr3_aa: CASSWTRGGYEQYF; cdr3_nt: TGTGCCAGCAGTTGGACCAGGGGAGGCTACGAGCAGTACTTC
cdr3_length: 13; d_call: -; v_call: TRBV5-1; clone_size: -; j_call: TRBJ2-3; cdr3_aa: CASRAEATDTQYF; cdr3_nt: TGCGCCAGCAGGGCTGAAGCCACAGATACGCAGTATTTT
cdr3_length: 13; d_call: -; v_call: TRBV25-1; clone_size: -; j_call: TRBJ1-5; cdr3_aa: CASSAKDAQPQHF; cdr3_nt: TGTGCCAGCAGTGCCAAGGACGCTCAGCCCCAGCATTTT
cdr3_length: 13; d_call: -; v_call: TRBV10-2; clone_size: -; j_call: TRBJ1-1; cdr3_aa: CASTFSANTEAFF; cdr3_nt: TGCGCCAGCACCTTTTCGGCGAACACTGAAGCTTTCTTT
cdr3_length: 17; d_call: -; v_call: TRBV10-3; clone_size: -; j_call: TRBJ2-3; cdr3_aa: CAISPRSLITSTDTQYF; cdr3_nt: TGTGCCATCAGTCCTCGAAGTCTCATTACTAGCACAGATACGCAGTATTTT
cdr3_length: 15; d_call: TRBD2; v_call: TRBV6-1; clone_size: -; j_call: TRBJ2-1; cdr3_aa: CASSLGLASYNEQFF; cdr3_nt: TGTGCCAGCAGTTTAGGACTAGCTTCCTACAATGAGCAGTTCTTC
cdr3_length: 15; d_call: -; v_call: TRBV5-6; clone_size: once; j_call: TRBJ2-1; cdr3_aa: CASSSGPKPYNEQFF; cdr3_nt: TGTGCCAGCAGCTCCGGCCCCAAGCCCTACAATGAGCAGTTCTTC
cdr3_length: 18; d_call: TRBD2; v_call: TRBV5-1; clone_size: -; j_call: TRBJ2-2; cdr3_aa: CASSLEFSGLLNTGELFF; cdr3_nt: TGCGCCAGCAGCTTGGAGTTCTCGGGACTACTGAACACCGGGGAGCTGTTTTTT
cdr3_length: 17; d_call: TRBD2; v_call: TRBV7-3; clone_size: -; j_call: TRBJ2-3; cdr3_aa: CASSHSGTSGFTDTQYF; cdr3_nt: TGTGCCAGCAGCCACAGCGGGACTAGCGGTTTCACAGATACGCAGTATTTT
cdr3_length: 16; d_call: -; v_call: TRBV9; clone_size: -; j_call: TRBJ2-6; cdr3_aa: CASSVTGTVGANVLTF; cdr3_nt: TGTGCCAGCAGCGTTACAGGAACCGTCGGGGCCAACGTCCTGACTTTC
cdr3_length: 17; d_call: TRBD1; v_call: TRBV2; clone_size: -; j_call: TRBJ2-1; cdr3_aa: CASRPRDRGSVVDEQFF; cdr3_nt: TGTGCCAGCAGGCCGCGGGACAGGGGTTCCGTGGTAGATGAGCAGTTCTTC
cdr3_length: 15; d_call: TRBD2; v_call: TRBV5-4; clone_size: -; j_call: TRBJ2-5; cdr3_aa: CASSLWRGGSVTQYF; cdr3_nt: TGTGCCAGCAGCTTGTGGCGGGGGGGCTCGGTGACCCAGTACTTC
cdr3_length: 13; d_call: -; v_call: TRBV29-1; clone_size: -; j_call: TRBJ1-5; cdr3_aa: CSVARNSNQPQHF; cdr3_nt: TGCAGCGTTGCGAGGAATAGCAATCAGCCCCAGCATTTT
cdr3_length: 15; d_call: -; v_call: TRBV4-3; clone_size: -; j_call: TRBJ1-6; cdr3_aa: CASSQDDRYNSPLHF; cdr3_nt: TGCGCCAGCAGCCAAGACGACAGATATAATTCACCCCTCCACTTT
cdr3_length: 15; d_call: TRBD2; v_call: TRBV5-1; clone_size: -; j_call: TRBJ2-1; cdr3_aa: CASSLFGTSDNEQFF; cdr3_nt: TGCGCCAGCAGCTTGTTTGGGACTAGTGACAATGAGCAGTTCTTC
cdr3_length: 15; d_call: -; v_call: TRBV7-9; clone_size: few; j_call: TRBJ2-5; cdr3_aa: CASSLTFVGRETQYF; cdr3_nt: TGTGCCAGCAGCTTAACGTTTGTGGGGAGAGAGACCCAGTACTTC
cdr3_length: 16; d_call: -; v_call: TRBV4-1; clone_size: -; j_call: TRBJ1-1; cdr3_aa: CASSHLPGTLGTEAFF; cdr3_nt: TGCGCCAGCAGCCACTTACCGGGGACCCTGGGGACTGAAGCTTTCTTT
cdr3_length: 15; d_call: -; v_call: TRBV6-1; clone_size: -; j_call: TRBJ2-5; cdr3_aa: CASSVWGGPQETQYF; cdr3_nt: TGTGCCAGCTCAGTGTGGGGGGGGCCCCAAGAGACCCAGTACTTC
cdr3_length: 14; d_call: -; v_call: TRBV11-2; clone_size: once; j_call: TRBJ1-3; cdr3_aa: CASSLERAGNTIYF; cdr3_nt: TGTGCCAGCAGCTTAGAAAGGGCCGGAAACACCATATATTTT
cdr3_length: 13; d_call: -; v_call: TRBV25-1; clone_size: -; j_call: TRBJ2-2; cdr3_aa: CASRWGSTGELFF; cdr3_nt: TGTGCCAGCAGGTGGGGGAGCACCGGGGAGCTGTTTTTT